This record concerns one T cell receptor beta chain sequence. Antigen: not known. This sample was taken from a study of T cell responses to AZD1222 COVID-19 vaccine. Overall study: Second-dose groups at about 4 or about 12 weeks were pooled. Study-level findings and limits: Unmutated regions of variants are reportedly targeted by nearly half of spike-specific TCRs. Spike-specific TCR breadth and depth rose after two AZD1222 doses. Donors were mostly white British, more females; clonal diversity possibly underestimated.

Germline lookup yields CDR1 SEHNR and CDR2 FQNEAQ (reference sequence). The CDR3 is 14 residues long. Trimming removed 3 bases from V and 4 bases from J, with 10 bases in between. Libraries were prepared by immunoSEQ multiplex PCR; TCRdb keeps only in-frame clonotypes and omits some of them. The sample lists around 200,000 clones; about 91% were seen once. This specimen consisted of peripheral blood, obtained on day 0 of AZD1222 vaccination. This sequence was found in an adult in good health. This chain connects TRBV7-9 to TRBJ1-5; maybe TRBD1 (6 bases). This CDR3 is CASSFSGVNQPQHF. The CDR3, as DNA: TGTGCCAGCAGCTTTTCAGGGGTTAATCAGCCCCAGCATTTT.